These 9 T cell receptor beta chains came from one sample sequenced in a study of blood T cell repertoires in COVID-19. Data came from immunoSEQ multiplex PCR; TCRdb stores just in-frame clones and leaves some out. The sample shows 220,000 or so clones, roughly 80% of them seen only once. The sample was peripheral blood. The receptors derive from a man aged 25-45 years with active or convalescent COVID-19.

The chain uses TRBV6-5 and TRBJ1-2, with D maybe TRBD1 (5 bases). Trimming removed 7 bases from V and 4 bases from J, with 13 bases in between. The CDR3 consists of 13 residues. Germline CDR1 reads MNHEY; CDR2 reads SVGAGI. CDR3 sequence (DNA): TGTGCCAGCATATCGGGGGGTGCCTATGGCTACACCTTC. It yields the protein CASISGGAYGYTF.

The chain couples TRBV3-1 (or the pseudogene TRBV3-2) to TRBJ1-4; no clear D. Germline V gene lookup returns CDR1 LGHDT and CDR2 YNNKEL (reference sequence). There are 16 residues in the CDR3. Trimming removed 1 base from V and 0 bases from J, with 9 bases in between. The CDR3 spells CASSQVVAATNEKLFF. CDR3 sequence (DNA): TGTGCCAGCAGCCAAGTGGTGGCTGCAACTAATGAAAAACTGTTTTTT.

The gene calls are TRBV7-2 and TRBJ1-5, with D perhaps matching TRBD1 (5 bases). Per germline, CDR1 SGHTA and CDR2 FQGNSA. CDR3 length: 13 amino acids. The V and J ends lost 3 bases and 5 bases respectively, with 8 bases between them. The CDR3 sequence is CASSLLGDQPQHF. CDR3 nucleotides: TGTGCCAGCAGCTTGCTAGGGGATCAGCCCCAGCATTTT.

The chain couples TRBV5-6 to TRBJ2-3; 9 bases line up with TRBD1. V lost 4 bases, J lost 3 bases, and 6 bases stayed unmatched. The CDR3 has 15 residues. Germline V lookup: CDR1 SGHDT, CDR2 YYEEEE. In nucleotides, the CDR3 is TGTGCCAGCAGCAGGGAGACAGGGGGAACAGATACGCAGTATTTT. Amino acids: CASSRETGGTDTQYF. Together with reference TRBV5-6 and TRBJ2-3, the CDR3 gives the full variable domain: DAGVTQSPTHLIKTRGQQVTLRCSPKSGHDTVSWYQQALGQGPQFIFQYYEEEERQRGNFPDRFSGHQFPNYSSELNVNALLLGDSALYLCASSRETGGTDTQYFGPGTRLTVL.

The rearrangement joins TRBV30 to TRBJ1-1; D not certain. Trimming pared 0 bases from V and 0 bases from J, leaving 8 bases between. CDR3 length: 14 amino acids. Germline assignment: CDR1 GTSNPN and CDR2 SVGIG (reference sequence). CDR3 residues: CAWSVSRVNTEAFF. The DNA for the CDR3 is TGTGCCTGGAGTGTATCGCGGGTGAACACTGAAGCTTTCTTT.

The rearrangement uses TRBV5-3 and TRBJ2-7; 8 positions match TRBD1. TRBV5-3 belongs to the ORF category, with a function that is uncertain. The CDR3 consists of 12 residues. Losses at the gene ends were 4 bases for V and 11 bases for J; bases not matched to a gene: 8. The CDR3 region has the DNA TGTGCCAGAAGCGTATCGCAGGGGGCTGAGTACTTC. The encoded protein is CARSVSQGAEYF.

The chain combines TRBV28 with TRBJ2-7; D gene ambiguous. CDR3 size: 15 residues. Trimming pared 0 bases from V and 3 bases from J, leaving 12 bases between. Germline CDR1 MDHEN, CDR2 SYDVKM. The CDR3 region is CASSLWMLESYEQYF. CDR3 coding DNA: TGTGCCAGCAGTTTATGGATGCTCGAGAGCTACGAGCAGTACTTC.

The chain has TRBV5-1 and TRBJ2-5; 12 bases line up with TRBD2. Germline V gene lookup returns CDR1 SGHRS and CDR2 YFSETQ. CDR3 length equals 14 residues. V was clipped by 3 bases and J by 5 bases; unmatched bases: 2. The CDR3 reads CASSYGLAGETQYF. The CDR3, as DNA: TGCGCCAGCAGCTACGGACTAGCGGGGGAGACCCAGTACTTC. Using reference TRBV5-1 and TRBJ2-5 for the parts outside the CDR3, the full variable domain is KAGVTQTPRYLIKTRGQQVTLSCSPISGHRSVSWYQQTPGQGLQFLFEYFSETQRNKGNFPGRFSGRQFSNSRSEMNVSTLELGDSALYLCASSYGLAGETQYFGPGTRLLVL.

The CDR3 nucleotides are TGTGCCAGCAGCTACCGGACAGGGGAACTGTTTTTT. Its protein product is CASSYRTGELFF. The V gene is TRBV13, the J gene TRBJ1-4, with 9 bases identical to TRBD1. The germline V gene has CDR1 PRHDT and CDR2 FYEKMQ (reference sequence). J gave up 12 bases and V 4 bases, and 3 bases lay outside the gene matches. This CDR3 contains 12 residues. Supplemented by reference TRBV13 and TRBJ1-4, the full variable domain reads AAGVIQSPRHLIKEKRETATLKCYPIPRHDTVYWYQQGPGQDPQFLISFYEKMQSDKGSIPDRFSAQQFSDYHSELNMSSLELGDSALYFCASSYRTGELFFGSGTQLSVL.